This T cell receptor (beta chain) was sequenced for a study of T cells after yellow fever vaccination. TCRdb re-called the 5' RACE reads with MiXCR, one entry per CDR3 protein. The data contain approximately 350,000 distinct CDR3 sequences, approximately 10% of them seen just once; the ten biggest clones take up 15% to 20%. This CDR3 spans 12 amino acids. V was trimmed by 0 bases and J by 8 bases, leaving 5 bases between them. The germline V gene encodes CDR1 LGHNA and CDR2 YSLEER. Only a few counts were recorded for this clonotype. The chain recombines TRBV4-3 with TRBJ2-1, with D unclear. This specimen was PBMCs, taken on the day of the first yellow fever vaccination. This clonotype was obtained from a man aged 18 to 30 who received the YFV17D yellow fever vaccine. CDR3 DNA: TGCGCCAGCAGCCAAGACGGTGATGAGCAGTTCTTC. It codes for CASSQDGDEQFF.